This entry lists 17 T cell receptor beta chains sequenced from one sample in a study of blood T cell repertoires in COVID-19. Only in-frame clones appear in the TCRdb table, and some are missing; sequencing was by immunoSEQ multiplex PCR. The sample contains 70,000 to 100,000 clones, 90% of which appear only once. The sequenced material came from peripheral blood. Receptors originate from a man in his sixties with acute or convalescent COVID-19.

The chain employs TRBV9 and TRBJ2-1; D call uncertain. The V end lost 0 bases, the J end lost 4 bases, and 8 bases lay between the germline ends. There are 14 residues in the CDR3. Germline V gene lookup returns CDR1 SGDLS and CDR2 YYNGEE. CDR3 nucleotides: TGTGCCAGCAGCGTAGATCCTCTGTACAATGAGCAGTTCTTC. Residues: CASSVDPLYNEQFF.

This clone has only one observation. The chain uses TRBV14 and TRBJ1-1; D is unclear. Looked up from germline, CDR1 is SGHDN and CDR2 is FVKESK. V was pared by 6 bases and J by 3 bases, with 14 bases between. The CDR3 sequence is 14 residues long. DNA of the CDR3: TGTGCCAGCAGTTCTACTGTGAGTGACACTGAAGCTTTCTTT. Amino acid sequence: CASSSTVSDTEAFF. The full variable domain, with the rest looked up from reference TRBV14 and TRBJ1-1, is EAGVTQFPSHSVIEKGQTVTLRCDPISGHDNLYWYRRVMGKEIKFLLHFVKESKQDESGMPNNRFLAERTGGTYSTLKVQPAELEDSGVYFCASSSTVSDTEAFFGQGTRLTVV.

V usage is TRBV4-3 and J usage is TRBJ2-7, with D maybe TRBD1 (6 bases). The germline CDR1 and CDR2 sequences are LGHNA and YSLEER. The CDR3 has 14 residues. V was shortened by 8 bases and J by 0 bases, with 14 bases between the two germline ends. CDR3 loop: CASSRDTSSYEQYF. As DNA, the CDR3 is TGCGCCAGCTCCCGGGACACCAGCTCCTACGAGCAGTACTTC.

This chain links TRBV28 with TRBJ2-2; the match to TRBD2 covers 11 bases. Germline trimming cut 8 bases from V and 4 bases from J; bases unmatched to any gene: 6. Germline V gives CDR1 MDHEN, CDR2 SYDVKM. This CDR3 region has 15 residues. Written as DNA, the CDR3 is TGTGCCAGCTTGCTAGCGGGAGGCCTCACCGGGGAGCTGTTTTTT. It is translated as CASLLAGGLTGELFF.

The rearrangement joins TRBV28 to TRBJ1-2, with D maybe TRBD1 (6 bases). The CDR3 loop spans 15 amino acids. Deletions cut 6 bases from V and 2 bases from J, with 16 bases between. Per germline, CDR1 MDHEN and CDR2 SYDVKM. The CDR3 coding sequence is TGTGCCAGCAGCCCCGCCCTACAGGGCAACTATGGCTACACCTTC. This translates into CASSPALQGNYGYTF.

The V and J genes are TRBV18 and TRBJ2-1, with 14 bases that match TRBD2. The CDR3 runs 16 residues. Germline loops: CDR1 KGHSH, CDR2 LQKENI. The V gene end was trimmed by 6 bases and the J gene end by 8 bases; junction bases not matched to a gene: 9. CDR3: CASSYGTSGSLDEQFF. Written as DNA, the CDR3 is TGTGCCAGCTCCTACGGGACTAGCGGGAGTCTGGATGAGCAGTTCTTC.

This chain links TRBV11-2 with TRBJ2-7; D gene uncertain. CDR1 and CDR2 (germline): SGHAT, FQNNGV. Trimming cost V 0 bases and J 3 bases, with 9 bases left between them. The length of the CDR3 is 14 residues. The chain's CDR3 is CASSLEGGYYEQYF. The CDR3 nucleotides are TGTGCCAGCAGCTTAGAAGGCGGATACTACGAGCAGTACTTC.

The chain links TRBV28 to TRBJ2-3; D is undetermined. The CDR3 loop spans 13 amino acids. Looked up from germline, CDR1 is MDHEN and CDR2 is SYDVKM. V lost 10 bases to trimming and J lost 0 bases, with 11 bases between them. CDR3 coding DNA: TGTGCCATCAAACTATCTAGCACAGATACGCAGTATTTT. Encoded protein: CAIKLSSTDTQYF.

The V and J genes are TRBV5-1 and TRBJ1-1; 7 bases agree with TRBD1. Germline V gene sequence: CDR1 SGHRS, CDR2 YFSETQ. CDR3 length: 14 amino acids. The V segment lost 4 bases and the J segment 5 bases; nucleotides outside the gene matches: 8. The CDR3 bases are TGCGCCAGCAGCCTTCAGGGGGGTCAAACTGAAGCTTTCTTT. Protein sequence: CASSLQGGQTEAFF.

V usage is TRBV5-8 and J usage is TRBJ2-1; 13 positions agree with TRBD2. This CDR3 has 16 residues. Per germline, CDR1 SGHTS and CDR2 YDEGEE. Losses at the gene ends were 4 bases for V and 1 base for J; bases not matched to a gene: 2. The DNA of the CDR3 is TGTGCCAGCAGCCCGGGACTAGCGGGATCCTACAATGAGCAGTTCTTC. It yields the protein CASSPGLAGSYNEQFF.

The chain has TRBV9 and TRBJ2-1, with 9 bases aligning to TRBD2. Losses at the gene ends were 3 bases for V and 8 bases for J; bases not matched to a gene: 9. The germline gives CDR1 SGDLS, CDR2 YYNGEE. The CDR3 length is 15 residues. The CDR3 here is CASSATGTSSHEQFF. CDR3 sequence (DNA): TGTGCCAGCAGCGCAACCGGGACTAGCTCTCATGAGCAGTTCTTC.

In DNA, the CDR3 is TGTGCCTGGAGTGGCGGACAGGGCGCTAACACTGAAGCTTTCTTT. It codes for CAWSGGQGANTEAFF. The chain carries TRBV30 and TRBJ1-1; 8 nucleotides align to TRBD1. V lost 1 base to trimming and J lost 2 bases; unmatched junction nucleotides: 6. Germline CDR1 is GTSNPN and CDR2 is SVGIG (reference sequence). CDR3 size: 15 residues.

This chain links TRBV6-5 with TRBJ1-1, with D uncertain. CDR3 length: 13 residues. Germline CDR1 and CDR2: MNHEY and SVGAGI. The V end was cut by 5 bases, the J end by 1 base, with 8 bases between. The CDR3 DNA is TGTGCCAGCAGTCGGGTCCAGAACACTGAAGCTTTCTTT. Encoded protein: CASSRVQNTEAFF.

The V call is TRBV12-3 or TRBV12-4, the J call TRBJ1-2; no firm D call. The CDR3 sequence is 12 residues long. V was trimmed by 3 bases and J by 4 bases, leaving 6 bases between them. CDR3 amino acids: CASSFSSYGYTF. DNA of the CDR3: TGTGCCAGCAGTTTTTCCAGCTATGGCTACACCTTC.

V gene TRBV5-1 combines with J gene TRBJ1-5; D might be TRBD1 (6 bases). CDR3 length equals 16 residues. The V gene lost 2 bases and the J gene lost 2 bases, with 14 bases spanning the gap. CDR1 is SGHRS and CDR2 is YFSETQ in the germline V gene. CDR3 nucleotide sequence: TGCGCCAGCAGCTTAGGGGGGGCAGGCGGCAATCAGCCCCAGCATTTT. Protein: CASSLGGAGGNQPQHF.

This clone has a single count. The rearrangement links TRBV21-1 to TRBJ2-5; TRBD1, the D gene given by the table, was not confirmed from the DNA. TRBV21-1 is flagged as a pseudogene. This CDR3 is 16 amino acids long. CDR3 sequence reads: CASSKDTSGSQETQYF. CDR3 bases: TGTGCCAGCAGCAAAGATACATCAGGGTCGCAAGAGACCCAGTACTTC.

V gene TRBV13 combines with J gene TRBJ2-7; D not resolved. The germline V and J ends were trimmed by 1 base and 5 bases, with 6 bases remaining between them. Germline values: CDR1 PRHDT, CDR2 FYEKMQ (reference sequence). This CDR3 region has 12 residues. The CDR3 protein is CASSLVSHEQYF. CDR3 DNA sequence: TGTGCCAGCAGCTTAGTATCCCACGAGCAGTACTTC.